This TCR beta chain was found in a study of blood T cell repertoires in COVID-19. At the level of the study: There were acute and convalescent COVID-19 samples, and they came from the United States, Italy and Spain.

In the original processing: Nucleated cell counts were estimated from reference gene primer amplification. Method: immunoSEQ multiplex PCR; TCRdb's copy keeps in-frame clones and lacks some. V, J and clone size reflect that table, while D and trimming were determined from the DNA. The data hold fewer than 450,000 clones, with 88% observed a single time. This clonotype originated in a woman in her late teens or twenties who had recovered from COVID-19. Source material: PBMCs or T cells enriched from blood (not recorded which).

CDR3 sequence reads: CASTRGTGSEQFF. The CDR3 bases are TGTGCCAGCACCCGGGGGACTGGGAGTGAGCAGTTCTTC. The chain is built from TRBV9 and TRBJ2-1, with D maybe TRBD2 (6 bases). The CDR3 runs 13 residues. Deletions cut 6 bases from V and 9 bases from J, with 16 bases between. Germline V gives CDR1 SGDLS, CDR2 YYNGEE.